Shown below are 14 T cell receptor beta chains from a single sample sequenced in a study of memory CD4+ T cells and cytomegalovirus serostatus. Single viable CD3+CD4+CD8-CD45RO+ cells were sorted as the memory CD4+ T cells. Produced via immunoSEQ multiplex PCR; TCRdb's table is partial and in-frame only. The sample includes tens of thousands of clones, roughly four fifths of them seen just once. Source material: memory CD4+ T cells from blood. These receptors came from an adult in good health and CMV-seronegative.

V is TRBV5-6 and J is TRBJ1-5, with TRBD1 as a possible D gene (5 bases). V lost 1 base to trimming and J lost 6 bases, with 14 bases between them. There are 15 residues in the CDR3. CDR1 SGHDT and CDR2 YYEEEE come from the germline V gene. Here the CDR3 reads CASSLSLGGAQPQHF. The CDR3, as DNA: TGTGCCAGCAGCTTGAGTTTAGGCGGGGCTCAGCCCCAGCATTTT.

The chain links TRBV7-2 to TRBJ1-3; D is possibly TRBD1 (6 bases). Germline V CDR1 and CDR2: SGHTA, FQGNSA. The CDR3 is 15 residues long. The ends were cut back, 3 bases at V and 3 bases at J, with 12 bases in the middle. CDR3 protein: CASSLQGLGGNTIYF. The CDR3 nucleotides are TGTGCCAGCAGCTTGCAGGGGCTGGGTGGAAACACCATATATTTT.

This rearrangement joins TRBV5-5 to TRBJ1-4, with 8 nucleotides matching TRBD1. In germline, CDR1 is SGHKS, CDR2 YYEKEE (reference sequence). This CDR3 has 16 residues. The trim removed 0 bases at V and 7 bases at J, leaving 8 bases unmatched. The CDR3 DNA reads as TGTGCCAGCAGCTTGGGCCAGGGGGCAGGAGGTGAAAAACTGTTTTTT. Protein: CASSLGQGAGGEKLFF.

This chain's CDR3 is CASSQDRESNEQFF. The DNA of the CDR3 is TGTGCCAGCAGTCAAGACAGGGAAAGCAATGAGCAGTTCTTC. This chain links TRBV7-9 with TRBJ2-1, with 7 bases matching TRBD1. Trimming removed 6 bases from V and 6 bases from J; junction bases left unmatched: 8. The CDR3 contains 14 residues. The V gene's germline CDR1 is SEHNR and CDR2 FQNEAQ (reference sequence).

The chain couples TRBV7-9 to TRBJ2-6, with no clear D. V was clipped by 1 base and J by 0 bases, with 7 bases between them. The CDR3 spans 16 residues. Germline-derived CDR1 and CDR2 are SEHNR and FQNEAQ (reference sequence). In DNA form, the CDR3 reads TGTGCCAGCAGCTTAGGTTCTACCTCTGGGGCCAACGTCCTGACTTTC. Translated: CASSLGSTSGANVLTF.

The rearrangement uses TRBV4-1 and TRBJ2-5; 7 bases fit TRBD2. Trimming at V came to 5 bases and at J to 7 bases, leaving 7 bases not matched to a gene. The CDR3 covers 13 residues. The V gene's germline CDR1 is MGHRA and CDR2 YSYEKL. CDR3 sequence: CASSESGKGTQYF. In DNA, the CDR3 is TGCGCCAGCAGCGAGAGCGGGAAGGGGACCCAGTACTTC.

The V gene is TRBV7-6, the J gene TRBJ2-5, with a weak D call TRBD1 (6 bases). Germline loops: CDR1 SGHVS, CDR2 FNYEAQ. The CDR3 covers 15 residues. V lost 5 bases and J 1 base, leaving 14 bases between the germline ends. This CDR3 reads CASSRNQGPQETQYF. The CDR3 region has the DNA TGTGCCAGCAGCCGTAATCAGGGGCCCCAAGAGACCCAGTACTTC.

The chain combines TRBV15 with TRBJ1-1; D may be TRBD1 (5 bases). CDR3 length: 15 amino acids. V was cut by 4 bases and J by 1 base, with 13 bases left in between. Germline V gene sequence: CDR1 LNHNV, CDR2 YYDKDF (reference sequence). CDR3 amino acids: CATSTRQYPNTEAFF. In DNA form, the CDR3 reads TGTGCCACCAGCACCCGACAGTACCCGAACACTGAAGCTTTCTTT.

The CDR3 is CASSLMGLAPSDGAQYF. DNA for the CDR3: TGTGCCAGCAGCTTGATGGGACTAGCGCCTTCAGATGGGGCCCAGTACTTC. The chain has TRBV5-6 and TRBJ2-5, with 10 bases aligning to TRBD2. Germline loops: CDR1 SGHDT, CDR2 YYEEEE. The CDR3 is 17 residues long. V was pared by 1 base and J by 9 bases, with 15 bases of the junction left unmatched.

The CDR3 spells CASSQPGQGTYEQYF. The CDR3 nucleotides read TGTGCCAGCAGTCAACCGGGACAGGGCACCTACGAGCAGTACTTC. The chain uses TRBV28 and TRBJ2-7, with 9 bases matching TRBD1. The length of the CDR3 is 15 residues. Unmatched junction bases numbered 7, after V lost 5 bases and J lost 2 bases. Germline V CDR1 and CDR2: MDHEN, SYDVKM.

The chain has TRBV11-3 and TRBJ2-1, with 12 bases lining up with TRBD2. V lost 0 bases to trimming and J lost 10 bases; unmatched junction nucleotides: 4. Germline-derived CDR1 and CDR2 are SGHNT and YENEEA. The CDR3 consists of 15 residues. CDR3 in DNA: TGTGCCAGCAGCTTAGATCCAGGACTAGCGGGGGAGCAGTTCTTC. Amino acid sequence: CASSLDPGLAGEQFF. Full variable domain (outside the CDR3, taken from reference TRBV11-3 and TRBJ2-1): EAGVVQSPRYKIIEKKQPVAFWCNPISGHNTLYWYLQNLGQGPELLIRYENEEAVDDSQLPKDRFSAERLKGVDSTLKIQPAELGDSAVYLCASSLDPGLAGEQFFGPGTRLTVL.

The CDR3 here is CASIGERNTEAFF. The CDR3 nucleotides are TGTGCCAGTATAGGGGAGAGAAACACTGAAGCTTTCTTT. The chain has TRBV19 and TRBJ1-1; D may be TRBD1 (5 bases). This CDR3 spans 13 amino acids. Germline values: CDR1 LNHDA, CDR2 SQIVND (reference sequence). Trimming took 7 bases from V and 2 from J, leaving 11 bases between them. Full variable domain (missing parts from reference TRBV19 and TRBJ1-1): DGGITQSPKYLFRKEGQNVTLSCEQNLNHDAMYWYRQDPGQGLRLIYYSQIVNDFQKGDIAEGYSVSREKKESFPLTVTSAQKNPTAFYLCASIGERNTEAFFGQGTRLTVV.

This clone came up a few times. This chain links TRBV5-8 with TRBJ2-3; 7 nucleotides match TRBD1. Per the germline V gene, CDR1 is SGHTS and CDR2 is YDEGEE. V lost 7 bases to trimming and J lost 0 bases; unmatched junction nucleotides: 5. This CDR3 comprises 14 residues. CDR3 sequence: CASRETGSTDTQYF. Here the CDR3 DNA reads TGTGCCAGCCGCGAGACAGGGAGCACAGATACGCAGTATTTT.

There are a few counts of this clone. The CDR3 DNA reads as TGTGCCAGCACTTCTGGGACCTCCAGGGGCTACACCTTC. It translates to CASTSGTSRGYTF. The rearrangement uses TRBV6-6 and TRBJ1-2, with D tentatively TRBD1 (5 bases). Germline values: CDR1 MNHNY, CDR2 SVGAGI (reference sequence). Trimming removed 7 bases from V and 8 bases from J, with 17 bases in between. The CDR3 is 13 residues long.